This is a list of T cell receptor beta chains from one sample in a study of T cells after yellow fever vaccination. One entry per CDR3 protein, called by TCRdb with MiXCR from the 5' RACE reads. The table shows some 500,000 distinct CDR3 sequences, with around an eighth occurring only once. This material consisted of PBMCs, taken on the day of the yellow fever booster vaccination. The receptors were sampled from a man aged 30-40 years who received the YFV17D yellow fever vaccine. The CDR3 runs from the conserved cysteine through the conserved F or W. D genes are given only for firm matches. Part of the rows lack a size; the others show once, few, many or a class for expanded clones.

clone size,V gene,CDR3 length,D gene,J gene,CDR3 DNA,CDR3 protein
-,TRBV9,12,-,TRBJ2-1,TGTGCCAGCAGCCCCGAGTGGGGTGAGCAGTTCTTC,CASSPEWGEQFF
few,TRBV4-3,17,TRBD2,TRBJ2-3,TGCGCCAGCAGCCAACAATCCGGGACTAGCGGGGGATATACGCAGTATTTT,CASSQQSGTSGGYTQYF
few,TRBV12-3/TRBV12-4,14,-,TRBJ2-7,TGTGCCAGCAACCGGGGGACAAGCTCCTACGAGCAGTACTTC,CASNRGTSSYEQYF
-,TRBV4-3,13,-,TRBJ2-2,TGCGCCAGCAGCCAAGCGGAGGACGGGGAGCTGTTTTTT,CASSQAEDGELFF
few,TRBV20-1,13,-,TRBJ1-5,TGCAGTGCTGGGCGGGGCGACAATCAGCCCCAGCATTTT,CSAGRGDNQPQHF
many,TRBV27,14,-,TRBJ1-5,TGTGCCAGCGGCGGAGGGCGGGGCGATCAGCCCCAGCATTTT,CASGGGRGDQPQHF
-,TRBV25-1,16,TRBD2,TRBJ2-1,TGTGCCAGCAGTGTCCTACCTAGCGGGTACTACAATGAGCAGTTCTTC,CASSVLPSGYYNEQFF
few,TRBV6-2/TRBV6-3,17,TRBD2,TRBJ2-3,TGTGCCAGCAGAAAAGAACTAGCGGGAGGTTCCACAGATACGCAGTATTTT,CASRKELAGGSTDTQYF
-,TRBV4-3,14,TRBD2,TRBJ2-1,TGCGCCAGCAGCCAAGGGGTCGGCGGGAGGGAGGGGTTCTTC,CASSQGVGGREGFF
-,TRBV3-1,16,TRBD2,TRBJ2-7,TGTGCCAGCAGCCAAAAGCCGGGACTAGCGAGATACGAGCAGTACTTC,CASSQKPGLARYEQYF
few,TRBV12-3/TRBV12-4,16,-,TRBJ1-1,TGTGCCAGCAGCATGGTTTTCGGGGGTCGGAACACTGAAGCTTTCTTT,CASSMVFGGRNTEAFF
few,TRBV10-3,14,TRBD2,TRBJ2-1,TGTGCCATCAGTGGTGGGACTAGAAGCAATGAGCAGTTCTTC,CAISGGTRSNEQFF
few,TRBV19,14,-,TRBJ2-1,TGTGCCAGTAGTATGGTTACGCCGTTCGATGAGCAGTTCTTC,CASSMVTPFDEQFF
few,TRBV21-1,16,-,TRBJ2-5,TGTGCCAGCCCCCAAGAGCGGATCGGATTAGTAGAGACCCAGTACTTC,CASPQERIGLVETQYF
-,TRBV7-6,13,-,TRBJ2-7,TGTGCCAGCAGCTTCCAACTTCTCGACGAGCAGTACTTC,CASSFQLLDEQYF
few,TRBV18,13,-,TRBJ2-7,TGTGCCAGCTCACCTCAGACAAGTGGCGAGCAGTACTTC,CASSPQTSGEQYF
few,TRBV20-1,17,-,TRBJ1-2,TGCAGTGCTACCGCCCGGGTTCCCCCCAGTTTAAACTATGGCTACACCTTC,CSATARVPPSLNYGYTF
-,TRBV9,15,-,TRBJ2-3,TGTGCCAGCACCCAGGGTGGCCATGCGAGGGATACGCAGTATTTT,CASTQGGHARDTQYF
-,TRBV7-9,12,-,TRBJ2-5,TGTGCCAGCAACAGGGTGGAAGAGACCCAGTACTTC,CASNRVEETQYF
few,TRBV11-2,17,-,TRBJ2-2,TGTGCCAGCAGCTTATCCCCAACTCACACGAACACCGGGGAGCTGTTTTTT,CASSLSPTHTNTGELFF
few,TRBV25-1,12,-,TRBJ2-7,TGTGCCAGCAGTGAACACGGCTACGAGCAGTACTTC,CASSEHGYEQYF
-,TRBV5-1,16,TRBD1,TRBJ1-1,TGCGCCAGCAGCTCAGTCGGTCAGGGGGCGACGGCTGAAGCTTTCTTT,CASSSVGQGATAEAFF
many,TRBV6-2/TRBV6-3,15,TRBD1,TRBJ2-5,TGTGCCAGCAGTTCCCGGACAGGGGGACGGGAGACCCAGTACTTC,CASSSRTGGRETQYF
few,TRBV5-1,15,TRBD1,TRBJ2-1,TGCGCCAGCAGCCAGGGACAGCCCCCCTACAATGAGCAGTTCTTC,CASSQGQPPYNEQFF
few,TRBV12-3/TRBV12-4,15,-,TRBJ2-1,TGTGCCAGCACTCCCGACAGGGGAGGGTACAATGAGCAGTTCTTC,CASTPDRGGYNEQFF
-,TRBV6-1,18,TRBD2,TRBJ2-7,TGTGCCAGCGGAACCAGGACTAGCGGGAGGGGTGGTGCCTCCGAGCAGTACTTC,CASGTRTSGRGGASEQYF
-,TRBV5-4,16,-,TRBJ2-1,TGTGCCAGCAGCTTACCCGACGGACGCTCCTACAATGAGCAGTTCTTC,CASSLPDGRSYNEQFF
few,TRBV7-8,16,-,TRBJ2-1,TGTGCCAGCAGCGCTCGAACAGGACCAGCTAACAATGAGCAGTTCTTC,CASSARTGPANNEQFF
-,TRBV7-2,16,-,TRBJ2-5,TGTGCCAGCACCTGGGGGCAGGGTCGGTACCAAGAGACCCAGTACTTC,CASTWGQGRYQETQYF
few,TRBV18,13,-,TRBJ2-3,TGTGCCAGCTCTGGTAATTACGCAGATACGCAGTATTTT,CASSGNYADTQYF
few,TRBV5-1,13,-,TRBJ2-5,TGCGCCTTAAGCCGGGACACCCAAGAGACCCAGTACTTC,CALSRDTQETQYF
-,TRBV20-1,13,-,TRBJ2-1,TGCAGTGCTAGGGGCCTAGTTAGCCATGAGCAGTTCTTC,CSARGLVSHEQFF
many,TRBV7-9,14,-,TRBJ1-5,TGTGCCAGCAGCTTAGGATCCGGGAATCAGCCCCAGCATTTT,CASSLGSGNQPQHF
-,TRBV18,15,-,TRBJ2-7,TGTGCCAGCTCACCGCCGGTGACAGCCATAGGGGAGCAGTACTTC,CASSPPVTAIGEQYF
-,TRBV24-1,16,TRBD2,TRBJ2-1,TGTGCCACCAGTGATACGCTAGCCGGGGGGAACAATGAGCAGTTCTTC,CATSDTLAGGNNEQFF
few,TRBV5-1,16,TRBD1,TRBJ1-2,TGCGCCAGCAGCCGCTGGACAGGGGCGGAGAACTATGGCTACACCTTC,CASSRWTGAENYGYTF
few,TRBV3-1,14,-,TRBJ2-2,TGTGCCAGCAGCCAGGAACACATCGCCGGGGAGCTGTTTTTT,CASSQEHIAGELFF
few,TRBV11-2,15,TRBD2,TRBJ2-7,TGTGCCAGCAGCCCCCCGGCGGGAGGACTCTACGAGCAGTACTTC,CASSPPAGGLYEQYF
-,TRBV4-1,17,-,TRBJ2-5,TGCGCCAGCAGCCAAGAGGGGGGAGGCGGTGGACAAGAGACCCAGTACTTC,CASSQEGGGGGQETQYF
-,TRBV6-1,16,TRBD1,TRBJ2-2,TGTGCCAGCAGTCCAAGACGGACAGGGCCTACCGGGGAGCTGTTTTTT,CASSPRRTGPTGELFF
-,TRBV5-1,13,-,TRBJ1-5,TGCGCCAGCAGCTTTTCAGGTGATCAGCCCCAGCATTTT,CASSFSGDQPQHF
-,TRBV20-1,13,-,TRBJ1-5,TGCAGTGCTAGATCAGTTTTCGATCAGCCCCAGCATTTT,CSARSVFDQPQHF
few,TRBV6-2/TRBV6-3,13,TRBD2,TRBJ2-1,TGTGCCAGCAGCTCTAGCGGGAGGACCCCCTGGGTCTTC,CASSSSGRTPWVF
-,TRBV20-1,14,-,TRBJ2-1,TGCAGTGCCTGGGGAGGTAGCGGTTACAATGAGCAGTTCTTC,CSAWGGSGYNEQFF
-,TRBV9,15,-,TRBJ1-4,TGTGCCAGCAGCTCTAGCCTTGCAACTAATGAAAAACTGTTTTTT,CASSSSLATNEKLFF
-,TRBV20-1,12,-,TRBJ2-4,TGCAGTGCTACCAGGGCCCAAAACATTCAGTACTTC,CSATRAQNIQYF
-,TRBV7-2,14,-,TRBJ2-5,TGTGCCAGCAGCCTTAGCCGGAGCCAAGAGACCCAGTACTTC,CASSLSRSQETQYF
few,TRBV14,13,-,TRBJ2-7,TGTGCCAGCAGCCGAGAGGGATTCTACGAGCAGTACTTC,CASSREGFYEQYF
-,TRBV4-3,15,-,TRBJ2-5,TGCGCCAGCAGCCAAGCCCCAACCCCTTTGGAGACCCAGTACTTC,CASSQAPTPLETQYF